This TCR beta chain is from a study of T cell changes during pregnancy in multiple sclerosis. Sequencing used immunoSEQ multiplex PCR; TCRdb keeps in-frame clones, though not all of them. The repertoire consists of around 80,000 clones, with about 91% occurring once and the leading ten covering over 1.3%. The sequenced sample was peripheral blood, obtained before pregnancy. This sequence originates from a female donor with multiple sclerosis, enrolled in a pregnancy study.

The CDR3 region is CASSPGFSDTQYF. CDR3 in DNA: TGCGCCAGCAGCCCAGGGTTTTCCGATACGCAGTATTTT. J is TRBJ2-3 and V is TRBV5-1; tentative D call: TRBD1 (5 bases). V was trimmed by 4 bases and J by 6 bases, leaving 12 bases between them. Germline CDR1 is SGHRS and CDR2 is YFSETQ. This CDR3 has 13 amino acids. Together with reference TRBV5-1 and TRBJ2-3, the CDR3 gives the full variable domain: KAGVTQTPRYLIKTRGQQVTLSCSPISGHRSVSWYQQTPGQGLQFLFEYFSETQRNKGNFPGRFSGRQFSNSRSEMNVSTLELGDSALYLCASSPGFSDTQYFGPGTRLTVL.